The 3 T cell receptor beta chains presented below share a single source sample, sequenced in a study of T cells in Graves' hyperthyroidism and ophthalmopathy. Using RNA transcripts as the source, TCR beta CDR3 regions were amplified. During a first-round RT-PCR of the TCR CDR3, the HTBI primer set was used. TCRdb called the multiplex PCR reads again in MiXCR, with one record for every CDR3 protein. The sample yields roughly 510,000 distinct CDR3 sequences, 20% seen once. Sequencing input: blood. Receptors originate from a man between 18 and 29 years old with Graves' hyperthyroidism.

The table lists this clonotype with many counts. The V and J genes are TRBV11-2 and TRBJ2-4, with 11 bases identical to TRBD2. The CDR3 is made up of 16 amino acids. CDR1 and CDR2 from the germline V gene are SGHAT and FQNNGV. V trimming: 5 bases; J trimming: 0 bases; junction bases outside the gene matches: 3. The CDR3 coding sequence is TGTGCCAGCAGCCCCACTAGCGGGGGAGCCAAAAACATTCAGTACTTC. It is translated as CASSPTSGGAKNIQYF.

This clonotype was found many times. The J gene is TRBJ1-1, the V gene TRBV12-3 or TRBV12-4, with 7 positions matching TRBD1. The CDR3 is 17 amino acids. The J segment lost 2 bases and the V segment lost 6 bases, leaving 15 bases of the junction unmatched. Here the CDR3 DNA reads TGTGCCAGCAGCTACCGGGGGGCAGGGGGGTCAAACACTGAAGCTTTCTTT. Protein sequence: CASSYRGAGGSNTEAFF.

This clonotype has a count of ten or more. The CDR3 DNA sequence: TGTGCCAGCAGTTTCACAGGCAACGAAGAGACCCAGTACTTC. The encoded protein is CASSFTGNEETQYF. This chain joins TRBV28 and TRBJ2-5; maybe TRBD1 (5 bases). V was cut by 3 bases and J by 3 bases, with 11 bases left in between. The CDR3 is 14 amino acids. Germline V lookup: CDR1 MDHEN, CDR2 SYDVKM.